Included here is one T cell receptor (beta chain) sequence, with context. These data belong to a study of blood T cell repertoires in COVID-19. Study-level information: Sites in the United States, Italy and Spain provided acute and convalescent COVID-19 samples. The analysed material was cDNA or gDNA that came from T cells, B-cell-depleted T cells, or PBMCs.

The CDR3 runs 13 residues. The germline gives CDR1 SGHNT, CDR2 YYREEE (reference sequence). V was shortened by 0 bases and J by 6 bases, with 7 bases between the two germline ends. Here immunoSEQ multiplex PCR was the method, and the copy in TCRdb shows in-frame clones only, minus some. The data hold approximately 46,000 clones, with roughly 85% observed a single time. This sequence joins TRBV5-4 and TRBJ2-1; D unresolved. Sequencing was done on a sample of peripheral blood. This TCR was recovered from a woman between 70 and 85 years old in a cohort sampled during active COVID-19. The CDR3 loop reads CASSLGSFNEQFF. The CDR3 DNA reads as TGTGCCAGCAGCTTGGGTAGCTTCAATGAGCAGTTCTTC.